The TCR beta chain described here comes from a study of blood T cell repertoires in COVID-19. About the study: Nucleic acid was either cDNA or gDNA, and it came from T cells, B-cell-depleted T cells, or PBMCs.

There are a few counts of this clone. Per germline, CDR1 SEHNR and CDR2 FQNEAQ (reference sequence). The CDR3 covers 15 residues. The V end was cut by 3 bases, the J end by 9 bases, with 15 bases between. Study processing details: From reference gene primer amplification, estimates of nucleated cell counts were derived. Some clones are missing from TCRdb's copy, which holds only in-frame ones; the method was immunoSEQ multiplex PCR. That table supplies the V and J calls and clone size; D and trimming were determined from the DNA. The profile shows 300,000 or so clones, roughly 90% of them singletons. The V gene is TRBV7-9, the J gene TRBJ1-6; TRBD1 is a possible D gene (5 bases). The sample consisted of PBMCs or T cells enriched from blood (not recorded which). This TCR was recovered from a woman aged 45-60 years who had been exposed to COVID-19. CDR3 amino acids: CASSFLSGIASPLHF. CDR3 sequence (DNA): TGTGCCAGCAGCTTCTTATCAGGGATCGCTTCACCCCTCCACTTT.